Sequencing of this T cell receptor beta chain was carried out in a study of shared clonotypes between healthy human individuals. Whole-study results and caveats: A handful of donors showed sharing of roughly 5% of naive CD4 clonotypes.

Per germline, CDR1 SGHNT and CDR2 YYREEE (reference sequence). This CDR3 region has 15 residues. Trimming took 5 bases from V and 7 from J; bases not matched to a gene: 9. As defined, naive CD8 cells were CD45RO-negative and positively selected for CCR7, with terminally differentiated effector memory CD45RA+ cells excluded. As to this clone: Antigen: not known.

Genomic DNA of every subset was divided equally among multiple immunoSEQ plates. Generated by immunoSEQ multiplex PCR, the TCRdb table keeps only in-frame clones and is missing some. The table has around 2.1 million clones, 85% to 95% seen once. Sequencing used naive CD8+ T cells from PBMCs. The rearrangement links TRBV5-4 to TRBJ1-5; 10 bases are a match to TRBD1. The sequence was obtained from a man between 18 and 35 years old in good health. Some clones in this sample may be carry-over from other donors' samples. The CDR3 nucleotides are TGTGCCAGCAGTTCCACTGACAGGGGGCGACAGCCCCAGCATTTT. Protein product: CASSSTDRGRQPQHF.